These T cell receptor beta chains were read from a single sample in a study of shared clonotypes between healthy human individuals. The method was immunoSEQ multiplex PCR; TCRdb's version includes in-frame clones alone and lacks a portion of them. The data show approximately 2.1 million clones, over 90% seen once. Specimen: naive CD4+ T cells from PBMCs. Receptors originate from a man between 18 and 29 years old in good health. Some clones in this sample may be carry-over from other donors' samples. CDR3s include the opening cysteine and the closing phenylalanine or tryptophan.

cdr3_aa j_call v_call
CASSRSPGNNEQFF TRBJ2-1 TRBV7-7
CASSERQGADTQYF TRBJ2-3 TRBV2
CASSYIGRPYNEQFF TRBJ2-1 TRBV6-5
CASSVGPSGPYEQYF TRBJ2-7 TRBV9
CASTASGRDTEAFF TRBJ1-1 TRBV2
CASSLDYEQYF TRBJ2-7 TRBV7-9
CASSLGGTNYGYTF TRBJ1-2 TRBV5-1
CASSVAELYPQETQYF TRBJ2-5 TRBV9
CASSLGLAGDGETQYF TRBJ2-5 TRBV2
CAWSDLLGQHQFF TRBJ2-1 TRBV30
CAIRLGSGANVLTF TRBJ2-6 TRBV10-3
CASSRLPSSGSRRSFYNEQFF TRBJ2-1 TRBV14
CASSDQRVPSYNEQFF TRBJ2-1 TRBV10-2
CASSLSRGSDEQFF TRBJ2-1 TRBV7-2
CASSGDRGSYEQYF TRBJ2-7 TRBV7-9
CASRSSGVETQYF TRBJ2-5 TRBV28
CASSKVDAGEIGNIQYF TRBJ2-4 TRBV21-1
CASSFLRYTEAFF TRBJ1-1 TRBV11-3
CASSPQLAGYNEQFF TRBJ2-1 TRBV7-2
CASSPTPLANNEQFF TRBJ2-1 TRBV7-6
CASSLGPSRGMNTEAFF TRBJ1-1 TRBV7-2
CASRSDGGFGELFF TRBJ2-2 TRBV6-1
CASSKIRGFNEKLFF TRBJ1-4 TRBV6-1
CASSATGGNQPQHF TRBJ1-5 TRBV28
CASSEFRTGTPLHF TRBJ1-6 TRBV6-1
CSVEDQRTSNEQFF TRBJ2-1 TRBV29-1
CASSPGTVPLVNTGELFF TRBJ2-2 TRBV28
CASDWAGNSYEQYF TRBJ2-7 TRBV6-5
CAATSTGTHLYNEQFF TRBJ2-1 TRBV21-1
CASSLTVPGRGLGNTIYF TRBJ1-3 TRBV5-1
CASSAGTGVTGELFF TRBJ2-2 TRBV9
CASSVTTTYNEQFF TRBJ2-1 TRBV9
CASSARGDTEAFF TRBJ1-1 TRBV7-9
CAIRGQGAGSYEQYF TRBJ2-7 TRBV10-3
CASSSTTSGGYEQYF TRBJ2-7 TRBV7-9
CASSRYRGEPQHF TRBJ1-5 TRBV6-5
CASSLAGLAGVPDTQYF TRBJ2-3 TRBV5-1
CASSLESSGSFPETQYF TRBJ2-5 TRBV7-9
CSVEREGSSGANVLTF TRBJ2-6 TRBV29-1
CASSYKNYYEQYF TRBJ2-7 TRBV7-9
CASTIGRVTNEKLFF TRBJ1-4 TRBV4-1
CASSSTTGRLTEQYF . TRBV6-5
CASSLIAGGYNEQFF TRBJ2-1 TRBV7-3
CASSPSQASVLIDTQYF TRBJ2-3 TRBV9
CASSLVPRGAAFF TRBJ1-1 TRBV18
CASSYSGENTGELFF TRBJ2-2 TRBV6-6
CASSVQAFNQPQHF TRBJ1-5 TRBV2
CASSYRRDQPQHF TRBJ1-5 TRBV7-2
CASSYSAYDTGELFF TRBJ2-2 TRBV6-6
CASSPRASGYNEQFF TRBJ2-1 TRBV5-1
CASSSERTSGIIRNEQFF TRBJ2-1 TRBV27